The sample holds many counts of the clone carrying this T cell receptor beta chain. As yet, its antigen is unknown. The TCR library protocol was used to attach unique molecular identifiers. These identifiers were attached to individual cDNA molecules. Each CDR3 protein is one row after TCRdb ran MiXCR on the 5' RACE reads. The sample has about 34,000 distinct CDR3 sequences; 5.5% to 7.5% are singletons. This entry is derived from a study of early T cells in non-severe SARS-CoV-2 infection. Study-wide results and limits: The study's VDJdb matching favored anti-spike CD8 responses and missed private and CD4 specificities.

Source material: whole blood. The receptor was derived from an adult who was a healthcare worker with PCR-confirmed SARS-CoV-2 infection or an uninfected control (not recorded which).

CDR3: CASSPPNREQFF. As DNA, the CDR3 is TGTGCCAGCAGTCCCCCAAATAGGGAGCAGTTCTTC. The chain has TRBV27 and TRBJ2-1; D is undetermined. The CDR3 consists of 12 residues. V lost 5 bases to trimming and J lost 10 bases, with 12 bases between them. Germline V gives CDR1 MNHEY, CDR2 SMNVEV (reference sequence).